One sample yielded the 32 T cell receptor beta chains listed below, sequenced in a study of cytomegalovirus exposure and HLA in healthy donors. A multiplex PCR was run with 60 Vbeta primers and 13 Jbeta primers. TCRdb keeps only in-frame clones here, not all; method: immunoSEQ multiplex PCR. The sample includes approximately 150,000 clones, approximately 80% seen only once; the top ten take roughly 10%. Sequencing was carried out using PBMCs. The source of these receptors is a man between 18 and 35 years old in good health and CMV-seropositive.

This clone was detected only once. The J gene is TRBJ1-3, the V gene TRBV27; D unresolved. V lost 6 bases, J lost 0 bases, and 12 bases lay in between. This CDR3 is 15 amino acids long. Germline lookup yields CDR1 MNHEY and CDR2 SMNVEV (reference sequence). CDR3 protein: CASSHTYTSGNTIYF. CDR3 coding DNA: TGTGCCAGCAGCCACACGTACACCTCTGGAAACACCATATATTTT.

CDR3 coding DNA: TGTGCCAGTAGTACCCACAGGGACGACGAGCAGTACTTC. Translation gives CASSTHRDDEQYF. The chain has TRBV19 and TRBJ2-5, with a possible D match to TRBD1 (6 bases). The DNA end is a closer match to TRBJ2-7, so the J assignment may be wrong. Germline loops: CDR1 LNHDA, CDR2 SQIVND (reference sequence). This CDR3 region has 13 residues.

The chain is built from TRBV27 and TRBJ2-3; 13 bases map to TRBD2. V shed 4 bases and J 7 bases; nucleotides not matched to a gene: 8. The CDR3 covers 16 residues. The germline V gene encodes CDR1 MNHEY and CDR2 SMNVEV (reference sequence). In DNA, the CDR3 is TGTGCCAGCAGTTCCCCCGGGACTAGCGGGATAAATACGCAGTATTTT. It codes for CASSSPGTSGINTQYF.

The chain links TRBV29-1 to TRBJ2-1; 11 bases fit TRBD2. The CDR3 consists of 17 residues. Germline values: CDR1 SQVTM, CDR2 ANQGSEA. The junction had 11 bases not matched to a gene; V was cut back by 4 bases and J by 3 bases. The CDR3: CSVVFPSSGGVYNEQFF. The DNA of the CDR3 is TGCAGCGTTGTTTTCCCCAGTAGCGGGGGGGTCTACAATGAGCAGTTCTTC.

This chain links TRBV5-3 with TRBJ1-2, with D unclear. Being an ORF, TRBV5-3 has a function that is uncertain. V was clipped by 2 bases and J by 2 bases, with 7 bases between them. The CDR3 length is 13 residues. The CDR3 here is CARSFTWNYGYTF. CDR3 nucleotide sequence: TGTGCCAGAAGCTTTACTTGGAACTATGGCTACACCTTC.

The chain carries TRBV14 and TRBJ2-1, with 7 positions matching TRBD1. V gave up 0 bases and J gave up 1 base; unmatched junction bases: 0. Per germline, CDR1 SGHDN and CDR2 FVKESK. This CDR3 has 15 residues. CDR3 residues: CASSQDRGSYNEQFF. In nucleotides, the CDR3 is TGTGCCAGCAGCCAAGACAGGGGGTCCTACAATGAGCAGTTCTTC.

CDR3 protein: CATADRDSQETQYF. CDR3 DNA sequence: TGTGCCACCGCCGACAGGGATTCCCAAGAGACCCAGTACTTC. The rearrangement uses TRBV15 and TRBJ2-5; 7 bases match TRBD1. V lost 8 bases and J lost 1; bases outside the gene matches: 7. This CDR3 has 14 residues. The germline V gene has CDR1 LNHNV and CDR2 YYDKDF (reference sequence).

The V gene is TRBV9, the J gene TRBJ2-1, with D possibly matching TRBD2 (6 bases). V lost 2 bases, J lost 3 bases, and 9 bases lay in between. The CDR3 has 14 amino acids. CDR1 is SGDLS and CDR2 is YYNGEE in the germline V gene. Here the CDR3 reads CASSVDGGYNEQFF. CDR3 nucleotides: TGTGCCAGCAGCGTCGACGGGGGCTACAATGAGCAGTTCTTC.

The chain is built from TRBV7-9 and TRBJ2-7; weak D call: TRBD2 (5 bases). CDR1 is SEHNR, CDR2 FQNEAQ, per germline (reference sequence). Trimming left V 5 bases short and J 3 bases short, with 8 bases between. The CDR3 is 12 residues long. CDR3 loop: CASSASYYEQYF. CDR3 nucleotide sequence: TGTGCCAGCAGCGCTAGCTACTACGAGCAGTACTTC.

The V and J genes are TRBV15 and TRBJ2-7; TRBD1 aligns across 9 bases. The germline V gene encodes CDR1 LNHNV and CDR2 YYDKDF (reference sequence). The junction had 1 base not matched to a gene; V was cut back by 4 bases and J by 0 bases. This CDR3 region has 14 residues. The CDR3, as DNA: TGTGCCACCAGCACGGACAGGGGCTCCTACGAGCAGTACTTC. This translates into CATSTDRGSYEQYF.

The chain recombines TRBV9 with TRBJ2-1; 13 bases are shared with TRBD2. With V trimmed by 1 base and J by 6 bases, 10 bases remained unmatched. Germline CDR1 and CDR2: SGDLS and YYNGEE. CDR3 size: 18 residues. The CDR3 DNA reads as TGTGCCAGCAGCGTAAGTCGACTAGCGGGAGGCGTAACCAATGAGCAGTTCTTC. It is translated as CASSVSRLAGGVTNEQFF.

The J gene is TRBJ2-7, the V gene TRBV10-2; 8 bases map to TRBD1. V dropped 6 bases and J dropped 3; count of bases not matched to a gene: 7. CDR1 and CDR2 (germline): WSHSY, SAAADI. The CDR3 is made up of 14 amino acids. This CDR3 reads CASSEFDRGYEQYF. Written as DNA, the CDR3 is TGCGCCAGCAGCGAATTTGACAGGGGCTACGAGCAGTACTTC.

CDR3 bases: TGTGCCAGCAGCCCAGGGGTCGGGATTCCCGTGGTCGAGCAGTTCTTC. Its protein is CASSPGVGIPVVEQFF. The chain has TRBV11-1 and TRBJ2-1; possible D gene TRBD1, 6 bases. This CDR3 region has 16 residues. Germline values: CDR1 SGHAT, CDR2 FQDESV (reference sequence). V was shortened by 5 bases and J by 10 bases, with 24 bases between the two germline ends.

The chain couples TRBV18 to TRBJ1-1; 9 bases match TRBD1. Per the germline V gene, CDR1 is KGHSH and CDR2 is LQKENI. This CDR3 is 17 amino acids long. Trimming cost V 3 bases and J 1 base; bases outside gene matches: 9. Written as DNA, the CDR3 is TGTGCCAGCTCACCCCCTAAGGGACAGGGAACGAACACTGAAGCTTTCTTT. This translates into CASSPPKGQGTNTEAFF.

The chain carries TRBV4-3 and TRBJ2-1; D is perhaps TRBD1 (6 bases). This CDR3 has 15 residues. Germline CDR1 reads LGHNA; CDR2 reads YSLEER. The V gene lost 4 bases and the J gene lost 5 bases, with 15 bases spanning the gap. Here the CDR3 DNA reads TGCGCCAGCAGCCGAACACGGACAGCCGACAATGAGCAGTTCTTC. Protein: CASSRTRTADNEQFF.

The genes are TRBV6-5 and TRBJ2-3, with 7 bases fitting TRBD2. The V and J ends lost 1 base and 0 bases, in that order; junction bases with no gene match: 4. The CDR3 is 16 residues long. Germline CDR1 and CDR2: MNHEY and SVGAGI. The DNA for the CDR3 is TGTGCCAGCAGTTACTTTGCGGGAGCCAGCACAGATACGCAGTATTTT. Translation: CASSYFAGASTDTQYF.

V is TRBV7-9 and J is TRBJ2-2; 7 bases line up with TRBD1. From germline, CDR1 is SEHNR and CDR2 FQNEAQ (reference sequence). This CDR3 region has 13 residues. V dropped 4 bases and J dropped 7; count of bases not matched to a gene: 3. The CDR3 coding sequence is TGTGCCAGCAGCTCGACAGGGAGCGGGGAGCTGTTTTTT. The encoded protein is CASSSTGSGELFF.

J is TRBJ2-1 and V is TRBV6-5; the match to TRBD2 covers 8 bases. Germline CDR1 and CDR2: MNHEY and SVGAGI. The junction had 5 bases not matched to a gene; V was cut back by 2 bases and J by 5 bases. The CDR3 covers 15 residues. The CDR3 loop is CASSYGGRPNNEQFF. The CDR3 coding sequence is TGTGCCAGCAGTTACGGCGGGAGGCCAAACAATGAGCAGTTCTTC.

The CDR3 is CASSRGFNQPQHF. CDR3 DNA: TGTGCCAGCAGTAGAGGATTCAATCAGCCCCAGCATTTT. This sequence joins TRBV2 and TRBJ1-5; D is uncertain. The germline V and J ends were trimmed by 5 bases and 3 bases, with 8 bases remaining between them. CDR3 length: 13 residues. From germline, CDR1 is SNHLY and CDR2 FYNNEI. The full variable domain, its missing parts supplied by reference TRBV2 and TRBJ1-5, is EPEVTQTPSHQVTQMGQEVILRCVPISNHLYFYWYRQILGQKVEFLVSFYNNEISEKSEIFDDQFSVERPDGSNFTLKIRSTKLEDSAMYFCASSRGFNQPQHFGDGTRLSIL.

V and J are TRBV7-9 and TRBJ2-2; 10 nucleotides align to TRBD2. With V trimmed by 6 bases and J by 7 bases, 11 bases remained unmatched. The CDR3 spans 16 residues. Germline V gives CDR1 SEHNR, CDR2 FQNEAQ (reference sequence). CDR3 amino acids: CASSLPLAGVGGELFF. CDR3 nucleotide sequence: TGTGCCAGCAGTCTCCCGCTAGCGGGAGTCGGCGGGGAGCTGTTTTTT.

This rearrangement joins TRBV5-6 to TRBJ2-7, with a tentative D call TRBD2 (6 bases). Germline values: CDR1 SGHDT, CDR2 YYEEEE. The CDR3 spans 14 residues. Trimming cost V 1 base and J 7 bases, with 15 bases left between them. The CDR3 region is CASSLQLVGLEQYF. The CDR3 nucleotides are TGTGCCAGCAGCTTGCAGCTAGTGGGACTGGAGCAGTACTTC.

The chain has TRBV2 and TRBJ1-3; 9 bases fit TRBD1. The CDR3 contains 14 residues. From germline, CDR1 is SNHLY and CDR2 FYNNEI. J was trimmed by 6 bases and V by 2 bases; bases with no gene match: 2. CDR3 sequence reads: CASSETGGINTIYF. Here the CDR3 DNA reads TGTGCCAGCAGTGAAACAGGGGGCATAAACACCATATATTTT. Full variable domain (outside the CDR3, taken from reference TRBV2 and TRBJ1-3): EPEVTQTPSHQVTQMGQEVILRCVPISNHLYFYWYRQILGQKVEFLVSFYNNEISEKSEIFDDQFSVERPDGSNFTLKIRSTKLEDSAMYFCASSETGGINTIYFGEGSWLTVV.

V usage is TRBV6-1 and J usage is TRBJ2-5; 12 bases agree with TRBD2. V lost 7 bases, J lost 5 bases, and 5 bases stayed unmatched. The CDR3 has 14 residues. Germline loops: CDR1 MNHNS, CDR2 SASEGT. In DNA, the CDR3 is TGTGCCAGCATCCTAGCGGGGGGGCTGGAGACCCAGTACTTC. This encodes CASILAGGLETQYF.

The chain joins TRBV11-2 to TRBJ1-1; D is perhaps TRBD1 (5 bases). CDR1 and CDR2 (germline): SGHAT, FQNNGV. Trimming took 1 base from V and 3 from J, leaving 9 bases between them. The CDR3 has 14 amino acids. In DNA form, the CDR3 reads TGTGCCAGCAGCTTAGCGGTGGGGCACACTGAAGCTTTCTTT. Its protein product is CASSLAVGHTEAFF.

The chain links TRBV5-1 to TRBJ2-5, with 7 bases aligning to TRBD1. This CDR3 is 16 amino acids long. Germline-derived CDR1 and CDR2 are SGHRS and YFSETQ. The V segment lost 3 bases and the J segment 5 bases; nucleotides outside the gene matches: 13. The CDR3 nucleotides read TGCGCCAGCAGCTCTGATGGACAGGTGGTTGTCGAGACCCAGTACTTC. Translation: CASSSDGQVVVETQYF. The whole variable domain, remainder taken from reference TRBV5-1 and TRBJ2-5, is KAGVTQTPRYLIKTRGQQVTLSCSPISGHRSVSWYQQTPGQGLQFLFEYFSETQRNKGNFPGRFSGRQFSNSRSEMNVSTLELGDSALYLCASSSDGQVVVETQYFGPGTRLLVL.

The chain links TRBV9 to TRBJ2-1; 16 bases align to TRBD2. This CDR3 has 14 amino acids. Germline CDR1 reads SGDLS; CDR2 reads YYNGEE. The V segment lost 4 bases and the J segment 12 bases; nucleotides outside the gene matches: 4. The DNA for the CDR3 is TGTGCCAGCAGCACGGGACTAGCGGGAGGGGTGCAGTTCTTC. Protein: CASSTGLAGGVQFF.

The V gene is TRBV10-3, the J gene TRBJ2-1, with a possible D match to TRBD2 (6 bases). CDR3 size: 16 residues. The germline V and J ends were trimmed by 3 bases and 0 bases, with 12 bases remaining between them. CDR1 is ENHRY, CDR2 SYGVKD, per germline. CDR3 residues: CAISDWDGSSYNEQFF. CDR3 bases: TGTGCCATCAGTGATTGGGACGGGAGCTCCTACAATGAGCAGTTCTTC.

Written as DNA, the CDR3 is TGCAGCGTTGAGGGGGACTTCCGACACACAGATACGCAGTATTTT. Its protein product is CSVEGDFRHTDTQYF. This chain uses TRBV29-1 with TRBJ2-3; D perhaps matches TRBD2 (6 bases). The CDR3 has 15 amino acids. CDR1 and CDR2 from the germline V gene are SQVTM and ANQGSEA. The ends were cut back, 3 bases at V and 2 bases at J, with 15 bases in the middle.

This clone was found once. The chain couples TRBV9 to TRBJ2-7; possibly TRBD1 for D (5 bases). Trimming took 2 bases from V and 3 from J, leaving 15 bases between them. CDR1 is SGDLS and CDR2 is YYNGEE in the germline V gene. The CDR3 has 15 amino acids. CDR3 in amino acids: CASSVGPDGDYEQYF. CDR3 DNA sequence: TGTGCCAGCAGCGTGGGGCCGGACGGTGACTACGAGCAGTACTTC. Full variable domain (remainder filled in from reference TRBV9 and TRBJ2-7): DSGVTQTPKHLITATGQRVTLRCSPRSGDLSVYWYQQSLDQGLQFLIQYYNGEERAKGNILERFSAQQFPDLHSELNLSSLELGDSALYFCASSVGPDGDYEQYFGPGTRLTVT.

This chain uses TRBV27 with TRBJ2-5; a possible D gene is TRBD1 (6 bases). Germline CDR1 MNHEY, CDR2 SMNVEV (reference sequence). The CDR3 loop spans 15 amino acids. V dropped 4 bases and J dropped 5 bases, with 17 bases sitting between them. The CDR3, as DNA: TGTGCCAGCAGTTCAAGCAGGGGAAATTGGGAGACCCAGTACTTC. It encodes CASSSSRGNWETQYF.

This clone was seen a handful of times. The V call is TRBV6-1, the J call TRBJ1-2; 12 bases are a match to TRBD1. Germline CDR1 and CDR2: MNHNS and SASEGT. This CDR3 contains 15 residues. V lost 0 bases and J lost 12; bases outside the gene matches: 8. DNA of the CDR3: TGTGCCAGCAGTGAAGCGCGGGGACAGGGGGCGGGGGACACCTTC. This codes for CASSEARGQGAGDTF.

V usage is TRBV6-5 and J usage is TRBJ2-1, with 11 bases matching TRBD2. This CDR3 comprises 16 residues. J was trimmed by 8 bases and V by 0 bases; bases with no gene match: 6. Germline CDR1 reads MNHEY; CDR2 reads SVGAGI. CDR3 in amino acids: CASSYSSGGAEDEQFF. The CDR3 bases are TGTGCCAGCAGTTACTCTAGCGGGGGGGCCGAGGATGAGCAGTTCTTC.